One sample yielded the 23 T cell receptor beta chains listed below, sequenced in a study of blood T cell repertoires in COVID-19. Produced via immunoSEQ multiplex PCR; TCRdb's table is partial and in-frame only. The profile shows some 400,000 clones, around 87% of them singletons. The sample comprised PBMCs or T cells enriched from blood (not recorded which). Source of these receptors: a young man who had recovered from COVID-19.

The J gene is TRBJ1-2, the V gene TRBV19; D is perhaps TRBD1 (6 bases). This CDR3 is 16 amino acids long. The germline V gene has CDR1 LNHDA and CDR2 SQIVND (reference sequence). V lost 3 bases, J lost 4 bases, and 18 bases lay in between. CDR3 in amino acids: CASSIGGTTEAYGYTF. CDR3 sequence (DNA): TGTGCCAGTAGTATCGGTGGGACAACGGAGGCCTATGGCTACACCTTC. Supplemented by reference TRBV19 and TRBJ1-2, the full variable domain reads DGGITQSPKYLFRKEGQNVTLSCEQNLNHDAMYWYRQDPGQGLRLIYYSQIVNDFQKGDIAEGYSVSREKKESFPLTVTSAQKNPTAFYLCASSIGGTTEAYGYTFGSGTRLTVV.

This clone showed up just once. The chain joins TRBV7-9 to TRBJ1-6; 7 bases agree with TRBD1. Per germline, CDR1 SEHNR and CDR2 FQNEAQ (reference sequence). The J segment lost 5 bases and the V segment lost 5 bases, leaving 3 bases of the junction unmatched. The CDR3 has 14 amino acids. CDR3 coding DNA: TGTGCCAGCAGCGCTGGACAGGATAATTCACCCCTCCACTTT. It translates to CASSAGQDNSPLHF.

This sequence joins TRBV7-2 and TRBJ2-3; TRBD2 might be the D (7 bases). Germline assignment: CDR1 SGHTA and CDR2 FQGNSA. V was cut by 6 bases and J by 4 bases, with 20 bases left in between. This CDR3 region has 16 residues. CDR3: CASRLQGQSGADTQYF. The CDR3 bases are TGTGCCAGCAGACTACAGGGCCAAAGCGGGGCAGATACGCAGTATTTT.

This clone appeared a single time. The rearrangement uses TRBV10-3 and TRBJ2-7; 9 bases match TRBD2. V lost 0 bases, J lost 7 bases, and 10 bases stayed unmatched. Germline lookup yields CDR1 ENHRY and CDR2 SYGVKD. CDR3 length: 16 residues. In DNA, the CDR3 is TGTGCCATCAGTGAGTCTGGGCTAGCGGGGAATTTGGAGCAGTACTTC. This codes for CAISESGLAGNLEQYF.

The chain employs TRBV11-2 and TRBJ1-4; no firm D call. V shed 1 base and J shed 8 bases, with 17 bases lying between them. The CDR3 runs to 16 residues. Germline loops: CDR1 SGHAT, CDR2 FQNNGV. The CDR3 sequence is CASSLGLSGGNEKLFF. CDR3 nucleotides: TGTGCCAGCAGCTTAGGGTTGTCAGGAGGGAACGAAAAACTGTTTTTT.

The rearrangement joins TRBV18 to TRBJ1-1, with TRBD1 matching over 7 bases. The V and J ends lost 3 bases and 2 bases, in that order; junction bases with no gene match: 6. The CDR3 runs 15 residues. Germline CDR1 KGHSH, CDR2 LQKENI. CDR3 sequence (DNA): TGTGCCAGCTCACCGCTTCAGGGGGGAAACACTGAAGCTTTCTTT. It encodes CASSPLQGGNTEAFF.

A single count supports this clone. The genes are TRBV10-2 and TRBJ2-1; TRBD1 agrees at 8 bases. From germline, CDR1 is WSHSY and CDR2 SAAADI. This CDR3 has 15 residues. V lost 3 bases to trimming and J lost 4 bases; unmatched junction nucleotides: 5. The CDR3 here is CASSDAGQGYNEQFF. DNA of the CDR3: TGCGCCAGCAGTGACGCCGGACAGGGATACAATGAGCAGTTCTTC.

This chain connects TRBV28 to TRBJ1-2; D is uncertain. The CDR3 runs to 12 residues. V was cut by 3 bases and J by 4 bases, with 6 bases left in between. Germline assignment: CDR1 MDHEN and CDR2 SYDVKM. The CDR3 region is CASSFPPYGYTF. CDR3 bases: TGTGCCAGCAGTTTTCCTCCCTATGGCTACACCTTC.

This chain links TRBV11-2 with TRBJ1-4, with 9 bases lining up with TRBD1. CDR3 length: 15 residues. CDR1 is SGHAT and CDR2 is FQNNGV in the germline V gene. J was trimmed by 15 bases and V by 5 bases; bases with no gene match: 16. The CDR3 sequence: CASSPGDRAEVLMFF. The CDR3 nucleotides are TGTGCCAGCAGCCCAGGGGACAGGGCGGAGGTTTTAATGTTTTTT.

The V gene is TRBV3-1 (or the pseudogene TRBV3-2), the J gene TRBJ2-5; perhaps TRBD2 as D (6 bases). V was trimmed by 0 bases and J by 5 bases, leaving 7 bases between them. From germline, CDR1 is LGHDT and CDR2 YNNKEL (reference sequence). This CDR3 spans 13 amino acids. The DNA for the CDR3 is TGTGCCAGCAGCCAAGAGGGGAGGGAGACCCAGTACTTC. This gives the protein CASSQEGRETQYF.

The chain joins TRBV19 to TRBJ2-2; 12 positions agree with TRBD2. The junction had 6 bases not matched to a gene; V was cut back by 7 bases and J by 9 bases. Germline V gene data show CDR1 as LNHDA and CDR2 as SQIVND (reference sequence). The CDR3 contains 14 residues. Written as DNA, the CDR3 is TGTGCCAGTATAGGACTAGCGGGGAACAGGGAGCTGTTTTTT. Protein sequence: CASIGLAGNRELFF.

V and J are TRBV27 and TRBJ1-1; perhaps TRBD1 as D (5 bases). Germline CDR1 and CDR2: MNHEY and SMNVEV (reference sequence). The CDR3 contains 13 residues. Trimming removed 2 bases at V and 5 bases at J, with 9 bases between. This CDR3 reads CASSLGAATEAFF. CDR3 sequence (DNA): TGTGCCAGCAGTTTAGGGGCAGCAACTGAAGCTTTCTTT.

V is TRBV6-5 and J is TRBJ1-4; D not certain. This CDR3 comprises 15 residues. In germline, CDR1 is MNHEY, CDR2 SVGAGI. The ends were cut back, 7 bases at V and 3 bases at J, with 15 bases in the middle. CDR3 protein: CASNPSRGSNEKLFF. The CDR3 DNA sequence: TGTGCCAGCAATCCGTCCCGGGGTTCTAATGAAAAACTGTTTTTT.

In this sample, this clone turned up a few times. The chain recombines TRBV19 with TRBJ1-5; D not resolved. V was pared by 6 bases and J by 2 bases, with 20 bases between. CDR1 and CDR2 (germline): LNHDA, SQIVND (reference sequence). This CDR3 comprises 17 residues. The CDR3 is CASSSEGLAIGNQPQHF. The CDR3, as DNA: TGTGCCAGTAGCAGCGAGGGCTTGGCTATAGGCAATCAGCCCCAGCATTTT.

CDR3 residues: CASSLNGQGFDGYTF. CDR3 nucleotide sequence: TGTGCCAGCAGTCTAAATGGACAGGGGTTCGATGGCTACACCTTC. The genes are TRBV2 and TRBJ1-2; 9 nucleotides line up with TRBD1. CDR1 SNHLY and CDR2 FYNNEI come from the germline V gene. V shed 5 bases and J 6 bases; nucleotides not matched to a gene: 10. There are 15 residues in the CDR3.

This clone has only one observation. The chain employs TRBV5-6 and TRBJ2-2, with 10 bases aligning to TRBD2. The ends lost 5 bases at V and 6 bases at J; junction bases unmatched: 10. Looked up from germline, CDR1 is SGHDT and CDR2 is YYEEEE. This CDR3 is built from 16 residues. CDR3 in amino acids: CASSRIAGGPSGELFF. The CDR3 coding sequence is TGTGCCAGCAGTAGAATAGCGGGGGGCCCATCCGGGGAGCTGTTTTTT.

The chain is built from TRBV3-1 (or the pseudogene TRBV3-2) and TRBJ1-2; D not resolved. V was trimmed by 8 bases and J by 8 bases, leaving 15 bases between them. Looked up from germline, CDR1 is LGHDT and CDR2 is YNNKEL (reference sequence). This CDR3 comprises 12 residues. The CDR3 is CASWGGVYGYTF. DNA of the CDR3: TGTGCCAGCTGGGGAGGAGTTTACGGCTACACCTTC.

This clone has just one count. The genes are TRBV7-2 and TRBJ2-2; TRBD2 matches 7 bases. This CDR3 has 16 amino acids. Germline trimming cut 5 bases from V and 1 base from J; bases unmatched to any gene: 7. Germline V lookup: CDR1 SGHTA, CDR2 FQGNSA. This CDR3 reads CASSLMGGVNTGELFF. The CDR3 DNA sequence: TGTGCCAGCAGCCTAATGGGGGGGGTGAACACCGGGGAGCTGTTTTTT.

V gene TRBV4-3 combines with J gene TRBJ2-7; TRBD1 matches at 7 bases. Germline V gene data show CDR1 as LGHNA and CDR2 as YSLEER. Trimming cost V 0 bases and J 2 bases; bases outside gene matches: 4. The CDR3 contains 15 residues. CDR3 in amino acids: CASSQEPQGAYEQYF. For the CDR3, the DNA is TGCGCCAGCAGCCAAGAACCCCAGGGGGCCTACGAGCAGTACTTC.

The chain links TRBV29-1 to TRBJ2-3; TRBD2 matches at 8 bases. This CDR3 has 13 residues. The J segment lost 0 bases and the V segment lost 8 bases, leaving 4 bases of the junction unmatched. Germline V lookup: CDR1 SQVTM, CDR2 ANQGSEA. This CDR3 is CSITSGSTDTQYF. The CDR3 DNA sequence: TGCAGCATTACTAGCGGTAGCACAGATACGCAGTATTTT.

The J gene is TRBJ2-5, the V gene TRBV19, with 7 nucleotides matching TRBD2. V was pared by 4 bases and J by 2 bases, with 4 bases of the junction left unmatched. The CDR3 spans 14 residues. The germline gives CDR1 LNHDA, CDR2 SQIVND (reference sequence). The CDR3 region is CASSTWGGQETQYF. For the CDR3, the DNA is TGTGCCAGTAGTACCTGGGGGGGGCAAGAGACCCAGTACTTC.

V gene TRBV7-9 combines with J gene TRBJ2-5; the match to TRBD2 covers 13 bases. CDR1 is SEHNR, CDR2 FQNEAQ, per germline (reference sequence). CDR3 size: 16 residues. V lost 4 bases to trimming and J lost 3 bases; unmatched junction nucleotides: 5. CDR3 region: CASSSGLAGVEETQYF. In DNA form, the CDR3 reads TGTGCCAGCAGCTCAGGACTAGCGGGGGTTGAAGAGACCCAGTACTTC.

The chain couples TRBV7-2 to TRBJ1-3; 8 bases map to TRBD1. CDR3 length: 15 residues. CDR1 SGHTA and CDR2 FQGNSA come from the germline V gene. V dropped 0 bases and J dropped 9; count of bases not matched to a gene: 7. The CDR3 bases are TGTGCCAGCAGCTTAGCGTTAGCCACAGGGGGCACCATATATTTT. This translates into CASSLALATGGTIYF.